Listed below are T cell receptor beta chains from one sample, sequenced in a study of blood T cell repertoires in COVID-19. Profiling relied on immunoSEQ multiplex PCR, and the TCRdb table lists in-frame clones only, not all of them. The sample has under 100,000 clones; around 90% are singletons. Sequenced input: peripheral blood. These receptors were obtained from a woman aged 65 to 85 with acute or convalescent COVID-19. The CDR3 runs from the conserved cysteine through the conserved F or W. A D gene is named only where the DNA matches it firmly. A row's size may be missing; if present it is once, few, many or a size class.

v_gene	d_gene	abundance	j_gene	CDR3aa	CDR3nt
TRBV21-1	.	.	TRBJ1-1	CASSKRGQGWNTEAFF	TGTGCCAGCAGTAAGAGGGGACAGGGATGGAATACTGAAGCTTTCTTT
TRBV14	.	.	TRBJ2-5	CASSQVGAGETQYF	TGTGCCAGCAGCCAAGTTGGGGCTGGAGAGACCCAGTACTTC
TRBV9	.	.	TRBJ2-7	CASSVGHDYEQYF	TGTGCCAGCAGCGTAGGGCACGATTACGAGCAGTACTTC
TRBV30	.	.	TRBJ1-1	CAWSVSRTEAFF	TGTGCCTGGAGTGTGAGCCGCACTGAAGCTTTCTTT
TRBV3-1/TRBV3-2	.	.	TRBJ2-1	CASSLTSYSYNEQFF	TGTGCCAGCAGCCTGACTTCCTACTCCTACAATGAGCAGTTCTTC
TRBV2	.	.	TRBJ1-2	CASSFGRTNYGYTF	TGTGCCAGCAGTTTTGGCAGGACTAACTATGGCTACACCTTC
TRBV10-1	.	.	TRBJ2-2	CASSERGSNTGELFF	TGCGCCAGCAGTGAAAGGGGTTCTAACACCGGGGAGCTGTTTTTT
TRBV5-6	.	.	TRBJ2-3	CASSRSTDTQYF	TGTGCCAGCAGCCGGAGCACAGATACGCAGTATTTT
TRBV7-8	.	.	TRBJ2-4	CASSLAGLLAKNIQYF	TGTGCCAGCAGCTTAGCGGGACTTCTAGCCAAAAACATTCAGTACTTC
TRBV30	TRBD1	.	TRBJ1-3	CAWRRTGGPIFSGNTIYF	TGTGCCTGGAGGAGGACAGGGGGCCCTATTTTCTCTGGAAACACCATATATTTT
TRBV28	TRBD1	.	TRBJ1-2	CASRHPETGGARAF	TGTGCCAGCAGGCACCCTGAGACAGGGGGTGCCCGAGCGTTC
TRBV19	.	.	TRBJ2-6	CASSTDSSGANVLTF	TGTGCCAGTAGTACAGACAGCTCTGGGGCCAACGTCCTGACTTTC
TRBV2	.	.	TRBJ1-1	CASTRTNTEAFF	TGTGCCAGCACCAGGACAAACACTGAAGCTTTCTTT
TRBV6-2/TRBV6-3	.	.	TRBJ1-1	CASSFSGKTEAFF	TGTGCCAGCAGTTTTTCAGGGAAAACTGAAGCTTTCTTT
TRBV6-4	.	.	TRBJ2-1	CASSDSFSTSYNEQFF	TGTGCCAGCAGTGACTCTTTTAGTACGTCCTACAATGAGCAGTTCTTC
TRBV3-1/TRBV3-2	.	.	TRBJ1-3	CASSQESRTGNTIYF	TGTGCCAGCAGCCAAGAGAGCAGGACTGGAAACACCATATATTTT
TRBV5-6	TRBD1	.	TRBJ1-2	CASSKMGQGLGGYTF	TGTGCCAGCAGCAAAATGGGACAGGGTTTGGGCGGCTACACCTTC
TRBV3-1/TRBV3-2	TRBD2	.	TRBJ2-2	CASSLGLAGSQTGELFF	TGTGCCAGCAGCCTCGGACTAGCGGGTTCGCAAACCGGGGAGCTGTTTTTT
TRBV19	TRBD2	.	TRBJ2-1	CATQFTSGANEQFF	TGTGCCACCCAGTTTACTAGCGGGGCCAATGAGCAGTTCTTC
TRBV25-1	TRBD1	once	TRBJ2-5	CASSAGQGAYGETQYF	TGTGCCAGCAGCGCCGGACAGGGGGCGTACGGGGAGACCCAGTACTTC
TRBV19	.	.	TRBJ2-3	CASSGSPDTQYF	TGTGCCAGTAGTGGTAGTCCGGATACGCAGTATTTT
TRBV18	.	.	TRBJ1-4	CASSQGISEKLFF	TGTGCCAGCTCACAGGGGATTAGCGAAAAACTGTTTTTT
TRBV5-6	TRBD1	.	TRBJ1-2	CASSSGQGVYGYTF	TGTGCCAGCAGCTCCGGACAGGGGGTCTATGGCTACACCTTC
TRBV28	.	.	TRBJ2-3	CASSVIVRASTASTQYF	TGTGCCAGCAGTGTAATTGTCAGGGCCTCTACTGCTTCAACGCAGTATTTT
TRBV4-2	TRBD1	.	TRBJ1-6	CASSQDLFQGVRSPLHF	TGTGCCAGCAGCCAAGATCTATTCCAGGGGGTTCGGTCACCCCTCCACTTT
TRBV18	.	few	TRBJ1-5	CASSILGGNGNQPQHF	TGTGCCAGCTCAATTCTTGGAGGGAATGGCAATCAGCCCCAGCATTTT